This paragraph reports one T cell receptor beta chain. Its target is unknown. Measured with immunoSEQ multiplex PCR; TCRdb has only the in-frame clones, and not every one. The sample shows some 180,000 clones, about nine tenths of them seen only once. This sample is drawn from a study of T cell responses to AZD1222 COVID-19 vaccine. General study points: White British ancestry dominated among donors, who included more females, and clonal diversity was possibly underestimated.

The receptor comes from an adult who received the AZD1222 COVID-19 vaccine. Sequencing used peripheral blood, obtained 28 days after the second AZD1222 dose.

The CDR3 is CASSQDRGQEQFF. The DNA of the CDR3 is TGCGCCAGCAGCCAAGATAGGGGGCAAGAGCAGTTCTTC. The chain recombines TRBV4-3 with TRBJ2-1; 7 bases agree with TRBD1. J was trimmed by 10 bases and V by 0 bases; bases with no gene match: 3. Germline V gene sequence: CDR1 LGHNA, CDR2 YSLEER. The length of the CDR3 is 13 residues.